Following are 4 T cell receptor beta chains from one sample sequenced in a study of persistence of HIV-infected CD4 T cells. Stimulation used 10 ug/mL lysate from CMV-infected fibroblasts. Sorted nonresponding memory CD4+ T cells were CD40L-negative, CD69-negative, CD45RO-high. Sequencing used immunoSEQ version 4 in survey mode. Data came from immunoSEQ multiplex PCR; TCRdb stores just in-frame clones and leaves some out. The data hold tens of thousands of clones, with roughly 80% observed a single time. Their cognate antigens are unknown. This specimen was CD4+ T cells sorted from PBMCs after 18-hour stimulation, taken from a patient who received antiretroviral therapy. The receptors stem from an adult woman with HIV who was CMV-seropositive.

This CDR3 is CASSLWGRTGVEQYF. CDR3 nucleotide sequence: TGTGCCAGCAGCTTGTGGGGCCGGACAGGGGTCGAGCAGTACTTC. The chain has TRBV5-4 and TRBJ2-7; 9 bases map to TRBD1. This CDR3 spans 15 amino acids. Germline V gene data show CDR1 as SGHNT and CDR2 as YYREEE (reference sequence). V was pared by 1 base and J by 6 bases, with 8 bases of the junction left unmatched.

V usage is TRBV2 and J usage is TRBJ2-5; D is perhaps TRBD1 or TRBD2 (7 bases each). CDR1 and CDR2 from the germline V gene are SNHLY and FYNNEI. The CDR3 is 13 amino acids. Trimming pared 4 bases from V and 4 bases from J, leaving 10 bases between. CDR3 nucleotide sequence: TGTGCCAGCAGTGCCAGGGGGGGAGAGACCCAGTACTTC. It is translated as CASSARGGETQYF.

This chain's CDR3 is CASSQVSQGNHEQYF. Here the CDR3 DNA reads TGTGCCAGCAGCCAAGTATCACAGGGGAACCACGAGCAGTACTTC. This chain connects TRBV3-1 (or the pseudogene TRBV3-2) to TRBJ2-7; 7 bases match TRBD1. Trimming took 1 base from V and 5 from J; bases not matched to a gene: 8. The CDR3 length is 15 residues. Looked up from germline, CDR1 is LGHDT and CDR2 is YNNKEL (reference sequence).

The DNA of the CDR3 is TGTGCCAGCACGGGCGGGAGTACCTACAATGAGCAGTTCTTC. Its protein is CASTGGSTYNEQFF. V gene TRBV6-6 combines with J gene TRBJ2-1; TRBD2 matches at 7 bases. Germline V gene lookup returns CDR1 MNHNY and CDR2 SVGAGI (reference sequence). The J segment lost 2 bases and the V segment lost 7 bases, leaving 5 bases of the junction unmatched. The CDR3 spans 14 residues.